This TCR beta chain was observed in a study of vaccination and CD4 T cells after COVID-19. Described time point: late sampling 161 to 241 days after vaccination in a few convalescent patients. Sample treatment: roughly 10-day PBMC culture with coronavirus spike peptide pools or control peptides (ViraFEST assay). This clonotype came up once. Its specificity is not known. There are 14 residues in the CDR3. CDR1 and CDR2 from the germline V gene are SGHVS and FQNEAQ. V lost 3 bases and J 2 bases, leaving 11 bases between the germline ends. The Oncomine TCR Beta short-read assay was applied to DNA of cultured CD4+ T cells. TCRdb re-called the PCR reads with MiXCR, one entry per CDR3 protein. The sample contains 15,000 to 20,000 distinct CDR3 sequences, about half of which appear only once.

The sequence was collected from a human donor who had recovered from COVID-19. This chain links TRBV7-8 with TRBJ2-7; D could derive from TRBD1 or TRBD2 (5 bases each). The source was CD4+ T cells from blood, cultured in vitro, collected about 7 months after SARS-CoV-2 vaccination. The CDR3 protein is CASSLGRVTYEQYF. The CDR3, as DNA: TGTGCCAGCAGCTTGGGGCGGGTGACCTACGAGCAGTACTTC.